This T cell receptor beta chain was retrieved from a study of beta chain features in type 1 diabetes. Every bit of the isolated RNA underwent reverse transcription, so sequencing read expressed TCRB transcripts. Sequenced by immunoSEQ multiplex PCR; TCRdb stores in-frame clones only, minus some. This sample has about half a million clones; roughly an eighth occur once, and the top ten carry 0.046%. J lost 6 bases, V lost 7 bases, and 9 bases had no gene match. The germline gives CDR1 LNHDA, CDR2 SQIVND (reference sequence). The CDR3 is 14 residues long. This clone occurred once. The antigen is not known. Study-level results: For Type 1 diabetes patients, all four CD4+ subsets carried TCRB CDR3s that were moderately but significantly shorter.

Source material: naive CD4+ T cells from blood. The sequence was collected from a woman between 18 and 30 years old in good health. The rearrangement uses TRBV19 and TRBJ1-5, with TRBD1 matching 7 bases. CDR3 loop: CASTETGIGQPQHF. CDR3 DNA: TGTGCCAGTACCGAGACAGGGATAGGTCAGCCCCAGCATTTT.